These 17 T cell receptor beta chains came from one sample sequenced in a study of Ad26.COV2.S vaccination and SARS-CoV-2 variants. Regarding treatment: around 19 received Ad26.COV2.S at low or high dose, single or two shots; about 5 received placebo; per-sample allocation not given. Day 63 after the first vaccine or placebo injection was the time point for sampling. The protocol was immunoSEQ multiplex PCR, while the TCRdb copy is restricted to in-frame clones and leaves out a portion. The repertoire holds hundreds of thousands of clones, around 84% seen once, with roughly 3.3% in the top ten. Specimen: peripheral blood, collected in a trial of Ad26.COV2.S vaccine versus placebo. The receptor source for this set is a person between 18 and 65 years old who received the Ad26.COV2.S COVID-19 vaccine or a placebo.

This chain uses TRBV18 with TRBJ2-7; D possibly corresponds to TRBD1 (6 bases). CDR1 is KGHSH and CDR2 is LQKENI in the germline V gene. V dropped 0 bases and J dropped 0 bases, with 12 bases sitting between them. The CDR3 sequence is 16 residues long. As DNA, the CDR3 is TGTGCCAGCTCACCACCGGGGACATCTCGCTCCTACGAGCAGTACTTC. Protein sequence: CASSPPGTSRSYEQYF.

The gene calls are TRBV7-2 and TRBJ1-6; possibly TRBD1 for D (5 bases). The CDR3 has 15 amino acids. CDR1 and CDR2 from the germline V gene are SGHTA and FQGNSA. The V gene lost 3 bases and the J gene lost 10 bases, with 16 bases spanning the gap. The DNA for the CDR3 is TGTGCCAGCAGCTTCACCGGGACCCAGGGATCACCCCTCCACTTT. This gives the protein CASSFTGTQGSPLHF.

The chain joins TRBV19 to TRBJ1-1; TRBD1 agrees at 7 bases. From germline, CDR1 is LNHDA and CDR2 SQIVND (reference sequence). Trimming removed 3 bases from V and 5 bases from J; junction bases left unmatched: 3. The CDR3 runs 13 residues. Written as DNA, the CDR3 is TGTGCCAGTAGTATTCGACAGGGTACTGAAGCTTTCTTT. It yields the protein CASSIRQGTEAFF. The whole variable domain, remainder taken from reference TRBV19 and TRBJ1-1, is DGGITQSPKYLFRKEGQNVTLSCEQNLNHDAMYWYRQDPGQGLRLIYYSQIVNDFQKGDIAEGYSVSREKKESFPLTVTSAQKNPTAFYLCASSIRQGTEAFFGQGTRLTVV.

The J gene is TRBJ1-6, the V gene TRBV19; 7 bases line up with TRBD1. The CDR3 sequence is 15 residues long. Germline CDR1 reads LNHDA; CDR2 reads SQIVND (reference sequence). The V gene end was trimmed by 4 bases and the J gene end by 7 bases; junction bases not matched to a gene: 7. CDR3 loop: CASSNFGTENSPLHF. CDR3 coding DNA: TGTGCCAGTAGTAATTTCGGGACAGAAAATTCACCCCTCCACTTT.

The rearrangement joins TRBV18 to TRBJ1-3; D is undetermined. V shed 2 bases and J shed 0 bases, with 8 bases lying between them. CDR1 KGHSH and CDR2 LQKENI come from the germline V gene. The CDR3 totals 15 residues. The CDR3 sequence is CASSPNESSGNTIYF. The CDR3 nucleotides are TGTGCCAGCTCACCAAATGAAAGCTCTGGAAACACCATATATTTT.

V is TRBV19 and J is TRBJ2-1, with D possibly TRBD2 on 6 matching bases. The CDR3 sequence is 14 residues long. The germline V gene has CDR1 LNHDA and CDR2 SQIVND (reference sequence). V was clipped by 7 bases and J by 8 bases, with 18 bases between them. The CDR3 is CASKGEGGVDEQFF. Here the CDR3 DNA reads TGTGCCAGTAAGGGAGAGGGCGGGGTGGATGAGCAGTTCTTC.

This chain connects TRBV5-4 to TRBJ2-2, with D possibly being TRBD1 or TRBD2 (5 bases each). V was trimmed by 4 bases and J by 5 bases, leaving 15 bases between them. This CDR3 is built from 15 residues. Germline V lookup: CDR1 SGHNT, CDR2 YYREEE (reference sequence). In DNA, the CDR3 is TGTGCCAGCAGCCTGGGACCGGAGAGAACCGGGGAGCTGTTTTTT. Protein sequence: CASSLGPERTGELFF.

The CDR3 coding sequence is TGTGCCAGCAGTCGACAGGGCTCTAACTATGGCTACACCTTC. Translated, it gives CASSRQGSNYGYTF. The V call is TRBV6-2 or TRBV6-3, the J call TRBJ1-2, with 7 positions matching TRBD1. Germline V gene sequence: CDR1 MNHEY, CDR2 SVGEGT. V was pared by 5 bases and J by 0 bases, with 3 bases of the junction left unmatched. The CDR3 is 14 residues long.

The rearrangement uses TRBV25-1 and TRBJ2-7, with D possibly matching TRBD1 (6 bases). V was pared by 4 bases and J by 5 bases, with 15 bases between. Per the germline V gene, CDR1 is MGHDK and CDR2 is SYGVNS. The CDR3 spans 14 residues. The CDR3 DNA reads TGTGCCAGCAGTGCCCCAGGGGCAGTCCACGAGCAGTACTTC. This codes for CASSAPGAVHEQYF.

This clone was picked up one time. This chain joins TRBV28 and TRBJ2-7; 7 bases align to TRBD1. Unmatched junction bases numbered 8, after V lost 6 bases and J lost 0 bases. Germline V CDR1 and CDR2: MDHEN, SYDVKM. The CDR3 is 15 amino acids. The CDR3 DNA follows: TGTGCCAGCAGCCCCGGGACAGTAAGCTCCTACGAGCAGTACTTC. Translated, it gives CASSPGTVSSYEQYF.

The chain employs TRBV3-1 (or the pseudogene TRBV3-2) and TRBJ1-4; no definite D call. Germline lookup yields CDR1 LGHDT and CDR2 YNNKEL (reference sequence). Deletions cut 0 bases from V and 3 bases from J, with 2 bases between. CDR3 size: 13 residues. In DNA form, the CDR3 reads TGTGCCAGCAGCCAAGATCCTAATGAAAAACTGTTTTTT. This encodes CASSQDPNEKLFF.

The gene calls are TRBV7-9 and TRBJ1-2; 7 bases are shared with TRBD1. Germline lookup yields CDR1 SEHNR and CDR2 FQNEAQ (reference sequence). The CDR3 extends over 14 amino acids. V was clipped by 1 base and J by 6 bases; unmatched bases: 5. The DNA of the CDR3 is TGTGCCAGCAGCTTAGTAAGGGGGCGTAATGGCTACACCTTC. Translating it yields CASSLVRGRNGYTF.

The chain uses TRBV6-1 and TRBJ2-7; TRBD2 might be the D (6 bases). CDR1 and CDR2 from the germline V gene are MNHNS and SASEGT. Trimming took 9 bases from V and 0 from J, leaving 18 bases between them. CDR3 length equals 15 residues. The CDR3 DNA reads as TGTGCCAGTTCCCCGCGGGAATTCCCCTCCTACGAGCAGTACTTC. Translation gives CASSPREFPSYEQYF.

The rearrangement joins TRBV19 to TRBJ1-5, with D tentatively TRBD1 (6 bases). With 3 bases removed from V and 6 bases from J, the gap between germline ends came to 18 bases. Germline loops: CDR1 LNHDA, CDR2 SQIVND (reference sequence). The CDR3 is 16 residues long. The chain's CDR3 is CASSIPTDRMGQPQHF. CDR3 coding DNA: TGTGCCAGTAGTATCCCGACAGACAGGATGGGTCAGCCCCAGCATTTT.

In its sample, this clone was seen once. The chain links TRBV7-2 to TRBJ2-7; the D is unclear. Trimming removed 1 base from V and 3 bases from J, with 13 bases in between. Germline V gene lookup returns CDR1 SGHTA and CDR2 FQGNSA. The CDR3 length is 15 residues. Here the CDR3 reads CASSLGGPMIYEQYF. The CDR3 bases are TGTGCCAGCAGCTTAGGCGGACCTATGATCTACGAGCAGTACTTC.

The chain uses TRBV6-6 and TRBJ2-7; 8 bases align to TRBD2. This CDR3 spans 15 amino acids. Germline V gene lookup returns CDR1 MNHNY and CDR2 SVGAGI (reference sequence). With V trimmed by 7 bases and J by 2 bases, 10 bases remained unmatched. CDR3 amino acids: CASTARGGPTYEQYF. The CDR3 DNA is TGTGCCAGCACCGCCCGGGGGGGACCTACCTACGAGCAGTACTTC.

The J gene is TRBJ1-4, the V gene TRBV6-1; D ambiguous. CDR1 is MNHNS, CDR2 SASEGT, per germline. CDR3 length equals 15 residues. Between the trimmed V and J ends, which lost 2 bases and 0 bases, there was a span of 7 bases. The CDR3 protein is CASSERRATNEKLFF. CDR3 bases: TGTGCCAGCAGTGAACGGAGGGCAACTAATGAAAAACTGTTTTTT.